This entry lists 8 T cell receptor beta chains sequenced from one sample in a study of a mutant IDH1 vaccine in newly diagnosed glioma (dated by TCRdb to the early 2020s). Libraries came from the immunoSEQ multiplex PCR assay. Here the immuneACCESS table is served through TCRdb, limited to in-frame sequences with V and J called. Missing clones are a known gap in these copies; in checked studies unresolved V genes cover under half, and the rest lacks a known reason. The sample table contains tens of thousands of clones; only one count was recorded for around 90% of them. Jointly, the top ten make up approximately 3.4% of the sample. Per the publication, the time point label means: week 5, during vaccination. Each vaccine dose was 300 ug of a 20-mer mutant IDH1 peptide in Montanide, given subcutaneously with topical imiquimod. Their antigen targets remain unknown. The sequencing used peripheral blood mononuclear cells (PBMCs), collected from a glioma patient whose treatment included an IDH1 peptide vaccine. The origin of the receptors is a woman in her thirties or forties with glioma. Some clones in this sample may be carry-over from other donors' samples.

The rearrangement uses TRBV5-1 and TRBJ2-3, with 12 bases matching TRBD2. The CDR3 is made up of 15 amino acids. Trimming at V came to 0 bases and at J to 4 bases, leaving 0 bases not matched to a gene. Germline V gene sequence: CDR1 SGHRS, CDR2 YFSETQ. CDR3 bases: TGCGCCAGCAGCTTGGGACTAGCGGGAGCAGATACGCAGTATTTT. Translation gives CASSLGLAGADTQYF.

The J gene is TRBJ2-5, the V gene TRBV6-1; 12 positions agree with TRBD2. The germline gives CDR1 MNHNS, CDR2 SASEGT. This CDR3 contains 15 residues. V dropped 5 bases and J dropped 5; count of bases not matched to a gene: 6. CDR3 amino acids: CASSLTSGGRETQYF. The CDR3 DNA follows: TGTGCCAGCAGTCTGACTAGCGGGGGTCGCGAGACCCAGTACTTC.

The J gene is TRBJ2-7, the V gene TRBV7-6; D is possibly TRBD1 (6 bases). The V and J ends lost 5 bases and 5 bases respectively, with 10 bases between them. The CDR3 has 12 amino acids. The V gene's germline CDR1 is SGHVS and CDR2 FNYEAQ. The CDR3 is CASSHQGNEQYF. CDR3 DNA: TGTGCCAGCAGCCACCAGGGGAACGAGCAGTACTTC.

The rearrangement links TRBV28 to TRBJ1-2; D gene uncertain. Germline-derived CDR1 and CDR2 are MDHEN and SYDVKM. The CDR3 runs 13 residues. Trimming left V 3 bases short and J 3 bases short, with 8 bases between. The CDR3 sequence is CASSFSRDYGYTF. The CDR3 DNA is TGTGCCAGCAGTTTCTCTCGGGACTATGGCTACACCTTC.

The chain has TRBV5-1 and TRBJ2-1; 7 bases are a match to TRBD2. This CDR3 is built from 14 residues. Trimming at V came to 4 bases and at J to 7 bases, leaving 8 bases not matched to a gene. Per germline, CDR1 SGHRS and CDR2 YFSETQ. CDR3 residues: CASSDTRGENEQFF. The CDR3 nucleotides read TGCGCCAGCAGCGATACCCGGGGGGAAAATGAGCAGTTCTTC.

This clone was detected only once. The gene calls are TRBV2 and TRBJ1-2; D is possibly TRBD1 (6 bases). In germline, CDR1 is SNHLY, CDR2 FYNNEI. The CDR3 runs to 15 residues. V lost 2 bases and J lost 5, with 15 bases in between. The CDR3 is CASSEMVGQGYGYTF. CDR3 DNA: TGTGCCAGCAGTGAAATGGTAGGGCAGGGGTATGGCTACACCTTC.

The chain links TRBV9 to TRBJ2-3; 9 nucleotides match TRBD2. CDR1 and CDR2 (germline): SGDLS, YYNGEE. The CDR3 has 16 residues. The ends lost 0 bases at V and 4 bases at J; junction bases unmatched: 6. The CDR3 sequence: CASSVEAGGPSDTQYF. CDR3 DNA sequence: TGTGCCAGCAGCGTAGAGGCGGGAGGGCCATCAGATACGCAGTATTTT.

The CDR3 nucleotides are TGTGCCAGCAGTCCCTTTGCGGGAGGCACCGGGGAGCTGTTTTTT. It codes for CASSPFAGGTGELFF. This rearrangement joins TRBV6-5 to TRBJ2-2; 8 bases are shared with TRBD2. CDR3 length equals 15 residues. V lost 5 bases and J lost 4; bases outside the gene matches: 6. Germline CDR1 and CDR2: MNHEY and SVGAGI.